The 18 T cell receptor beta chains below come from one sample, sequenced in a study of Graves' ophthalmopathy and Graves' hyperthyroidism (dated by TCRdb to between 2017 and 2018). The reads were generated on an Illumina HiSeq 2000. For repertoire sequencing, the TCR beta CDR3 regions were amplified from RNA transcripts. The first round was an RT-PCR using HTBI primers with the Qiagen OneStep RT-PCR kit, and this first round was followed by a second-round multiplex PCR, then size selection and purification. TCRdb redid the processing of the public reads, applying fastp at Q25 and MiXCR, and retained in-frame beta chains. CDR3 protein duplicates are merged, each entry listing the most common genes and DNA. This sample lists over 650,000 distinct CDR3 sequences; about 41% were detected once. The biggest ten clones account for 3.3% of the sample. Sample: peripheral blood. These receptors came from an adult man with Graves' ophthalmopathy.

Points on this clonotype: The junction departs from the called germline gene at one end, perhaps through a read error. V is TRBV10-3 and J is TRBJ2-7; 14 bases fit TRBD2. The CDR3 has 16 amino acids. Germline CDR1 reads ENHRY; CDR2 reads SYGVKD. The CDR3 DNA reads as TGTGCCAGCAGTTTGGGACTAGCGGGAGTACCCTACGAGCAGTACTTC. It specifies CASSLGLAGVPYEQYF.

This clonotype occurred many times. J is TRBJ1-4 and V is TRBV19; D not certain. V was pared by 0 bases and J by 5 bases, with 10 bases between. Germline V gene data show CDR1 as LNHDA and CDR2 as SQIVND (reference sequence). The CDR3 consists of 15 residues. The CDR3 loop is CASSIDVGNNEKLFF. The CDR3 DNA is TGTGCCAGTAGTATAGACGTGGGAAACAATGAAAAACTGTTTTTT.

At least ten counts were recorded for this clonotype. The chain is built from TRBV7-3 and TRBJ1-1, with 7 bases aligning to TRBD1. V lost 3 bases, J lost 2 bases, and 6 bases stayed unmatched. Germline CDR1 is SGHTA and CDR2 is FQGTGA. The CDR3 totals 15 residues. The CDR3 reads CASSLGDSANTEAFF. In DNA form, the CDR3 reads TGTGCCAGCAGCTTGGGGGACAGTGCTAACACTGAAGCTTTCTTT. Combining the CDR3 with reference TRBV7-3 and TRBJ1-1 gives the whole variable domain GAGVSQTPSNKVTEKGKYVELRCDPISGHTALYWYRQSLGQGPEFLIYFQGTGAADDSGLPNDRFFAVRPEGSVSTLKIQRTERGDSAVYLCASSLGDSANTEAFFGQGTRLTVV.

Only a few counts were recorded for this clonotype. The rearrangement joins TRBV9 to TRBJ2-2; 7 nucleotides align to TRBD1. Trimming cost V 0 bases and J 3 bases; bases outside gene matches: 5. CDR1 is SGDLS and CDR2 is YYNGEE in the germline V gene. The CDR3 is 16 amino acids. The CDR3 region is CASSVGTGDYTGELFF. As DNA, the CDR3 is TGTGCCAGCAGCGTAGGGACAGGAGACTACACCGGGGAGCTGTTTTTT.

This rearrangement joins TRBV24-1 to TRBJ2-3; 10 nucleotides align to TRBD1. J gave up 3 bases and V 4 bases, and 6 bases lay outside the gene matches. This CDR3 region has 16 residues. The germline V gene encodes CDR1 KGHDR and CDR2 SFDVKD. This CDR3 is CATSDTPGQGTDTQYF. The CDR3 nucleotides are TGTGCCACCAGTGACACCCCGGGACAGGGGACAGATACGCAGTATTTT.

This clonotype was seen repeatedly, ten times or more. V is TRBV7-9 and J is TRBJ2-2; perhaps TRBD1 as D (6 bases). Germline V lookup: CDR1 SEHNR, CDR2 FQNEAQ (reference sequence). V lost 2 bases to trimming and J lost 1 base, with 11 bases between them. This CDR3 is built from 16 residues. CDR3 loop: CASSLWGQGNTGELFF. In DNA form, the CDR3 reads TGTGCCAGCAGCTTATGGGGGCAGGGGAACACCGGGGAGCTGTTTTTT.

The CDR3 reads CASTEGGTGYYEQYF. The CDR3 bases are TGTGCCAGCACCGAAGGTGGAACAGGTTACTACGAGCAGTACTTC. This rearrangement joins TRBV10-3 to TRBJ2-7, with D possibly TRBD1 on 5 matching bases. The V gene's germline CDR1 is ENHRY and CDR2 SYGVKD. The CDR3 is made up of 15 amino acids. The V end lost 10 bases, the J end lost 3 bases, and 22 bases lay between the germline ends.

The sample holds many counts of this clonotype. This chain joins TRBV7-9 and TRBJ1-2; no clear D gene. CDR1 and CDR2 (germline): SEHNR, FQNEAQ (reference sequence). Trimming stripped 4 bases from V and 6 bases from J, with 9 bases between. This CDR3 is built from 12 residues. Here the CDR3 reads CASSYKAHGYTF. Here the CDR3 DNA reads TGTGCCAGCAGCTACAAGGCCCATGGCTACACCTTC.

The chain combines TRBV7-2 with TRBJ1-6; 7 nucleotides align to TRBD1. Germline lookup yields CDR1 SGHTA and CDR2 FQGNSA. The ends lost 4 bases at V and 8 bases at J; junction bases unmatched: 8. The CDR3 has 15 residues. The CDR3 sequence: CASSSRQGRDSPLHF. The CDR3 DNA follows: TGTGCCAGCAGCTCGCGACAGGGCAGGGATTCACCCCTCCACTTT.

This clonotype is a singleton in its sample. Written as DNA, the CDR3 is TGTGCCACCAGCTTGGCTGTCGGGGGTCCTCAAGAGACCCAGTACTTC. Translating gives CATSLAVGGPQETQYF. The V gene is TRBV15, the J gene TRBJ2-5; D is possibly TRBD2 (6 bases). This CDR3 comprises 16 residues. CDR1 LNHNV and CDR2 YYDKDF come from the germline V gene (reference sequence). Trimming shortened V by 5 bases and J by 2 bases, and 18 bases separated the two germline ends. Variable domain in full (rest from reference TRBV15 and TRBJ2-5): DAMVIQNPRYQVTQFGKPVTLSCSQTLNHNVMYWYQQKSSQAPKLLFHYYDKDFNNEADTPDNFQSRRPNTSFCFLDIRSPGLGDTAMYLCATSLAVGGPQETQYFGPGTRLLVL.

There are many counts of this clonotype. This rearrangement joins TRBV5-8 to TRBJ1-1, with D perhaps TRBD1 (5 bases). CDR1 and CDR2 (germline): SGHTS, YDEGEE. This CDR3 comprises 15 residues. V was cut by 1 base and J by 1 base, with 11 bases left in between. The CDR3: CASSLSGDANTEAFF. The CDR3 nucleotides are TGTGCCAGCAGCTTGTCGGGGGACGCGAACACTGAAGCTTTCTTT.

About this clonotype: A much more abundant neighbour one base away suggests this may be a read error. The rearrangement links TRBV29-1 to TRBJ1-4; tentatively, D is TRBD1 (6 bases). The CDR3 loop spans 14 amino acids. Germline V lookup: CDR1 SQVTM, CDR2 ANQGSEA. Trimming cost V 4 bases and J 7 bases, with 16 bases left between them. CDR3 amino acids: CSVVGGGAGEKLFF. Written as DNA, the CDR3 is TGCAGCGTTGTGGGGGGGGGGGCTGGTGAAAAACTGTTTTTT.

The rearrangement links TRBV7-2 to TRBJ2-1; 8 bases align to TRBD2. The trim removed 2 bases at V and 1 base at J, leaving 7 bases unmatched. The CDR3 covers 17 residues. Germline-derived CDR1 and CDR2 are SGHTA and FQGNSA. CDR3 residues: CASSLPSGFGSYNEQFF. The CDR3 DNA follows: TGTGCCAGCAGCTTACCTAGCGGGTTTGGATCCTACAATGAGCAGTTCTTC.

This clonotype occurred many times. This chain uses TRBV9 with TRBJ2-7, with D possibly being TRBD1 or TRBD2 (5 bases each). V gave up 0 bases and J gave up 2 bases, with 12 bases separating them. Looked up from germline, CDR1 is SGDLS and CDR2 is YYNGEE. This CDR3 has 15 residues. CDR3: CASSVDGGSPYEQYF. The CDR3 DNA follows: TGTGCCAGCAGCGTAGATGGGGGTAGCCCCTACGAGCAGTACTTC.

Here the CDR3 DNA reads TGTGCCAGCAGGCGGCCCGGGGAAAGTCACTACGAGCAGTACTTC. Translated: CASRRPGESHYEQYF. The chain couples TRBV7-9 to TRBJ2-7; D is perhaps TRBD2 (5 bases). V lost 6 bases, J lost 3 bases, and 18 bases lay in between. CDR1 and CDR2 from the germline V gene are SEHNR and FQNEAQ (reference sequence). CDR3 length: 15 amino acids. Full variable domain (outside the CDR3, taken from reference TRBV7-9 and TRBJ2-7): DTGVSQNPRHKITKRGQNVTFRCDPISEHNRLYWYRQTLGQGPEFLTYFQNEAQLEKSRLLSDRFSAERPKGSFSTLEIQRTEQGDSAMYLCASRRPGESHYEQYFGPGTRLTVT.

The chain uses TRBV7-9 and TRBJ2-7, with D tentatively TRBD2 (6 bases). CDR3 size: 14 residues. V gave up 6 bases and J gave up 3 bases, with 15 bases separating them. CDR1 is SEHNR, CDR2 FQNEAQ, per germline (reference sequence). The CDR3 DNA follows: TGTGCCAGCAGTCCCAACTGGACTAACTACGAGCAGTACTTC. Its protein is CASSPNWTNYEQYF.

About this clonotype: A read error may produce the germline difference seen at one junction end. The CDR3 DNA sequence: TGCGCCAGCAGCCAAGGTCTAGGACAGGGGGCGTTTTCTGGGGCCAACGTCCTGACTTTC. Protein product: CASSQGLGQGAFSGANVLTF. This sequence joins TRBV7-4 and TRBJ2-6; 11 bases line up with TRBD1. The germline CDR1 and CDR2 sequences are SGHVT and SQSDAQ. The CDR3 runs 20 residues.

This clonotype came up many times. This chain connects TRBV7-6 to TRBJ2-7, with D perhaps being TRBD1 or TRBD2 (5 bases each). CDR1 is SGHVS and CDR2 is FNYEAQ in the germline V gene. Trimming stripped 6 bases from V and 0 bases from J, with 12 bases between. There are 14 residues in the CDR3. CDR3 nucleotides: TGTGCCAGCAGTCAAACGGGGCACTCCTACGAGCAGTACTTC. The encoded protein is CASSQTGHSYEQYF.